The T cell receptor beta chain under discussion was sequenced for a study of cytomegalovirus exposure and HLA in healthy donors. Study information: There were about 86 million unique TCRs (from HLA-typed donors) in an early data release. Findings and caveats of the study: In a later analysis, specific HLA alleles were associated with 15,000 to 20,000 TCR beta sequences at a 0.05 false discovery rate. In a later analysis, a missense DCLRE1C variant was linked to TCR beta V- and J-gene trimming.

V shed 4 bases, J shed 6 bases, and the junction held 9 bases outside the gene matches. The CDR3 runs to 17 residues. Per the germline V gene, CDR1 is SGHDT and CDR2 is YYEEEE. 60 Vbeta and 13 Jbeta primers were used in PCR. The data were produced by immunoSEQ multiplex PCR, yet TCRdb's version contains in-frame clones alone and is incomplete. The sample contains more than 80,000 clones, more than 65% of which appear only once. Comments on this clone: Its cognate antigen is unknown.

This receptor was identified in a boy between 10 and 17 years old in good health and CMV-seronegative. Sequencing was carried out using PBMCs. This chain links TRBV5-6 with TRBJ2-2, with TRBD2 matching over 13 bases. The CDR3 spells CASSGMGLAGLAGELFF. The DNA of the CDR3 is TGTGCCAGCAGCGGAATGGGACTAGCGGGACTCGCCGGGGAGCTGTTTTTT.